Listed below are T cell receptor beta chains from one sample, sequenced in a study of T-cell memory formation after mild COVID-19. Each CDR3 protein gets one entry after TCRdb re-called the 5' RACE reads with MiXCR. The sample has about 390,000 distinct CDR3 sequences, approximately 15% seen once. Material: PBMCs or a T cell subset sorted from them (not recorded which). The origin of the receptors is a man younger than 35 who had mild COVID-19 (a few samples of this study predate the infection). Cell type and time point are not known. Both conserved end residues are part of each CDR3. The order of the fields is CDR3 DNA, CDR3 protein, J gene, clone size, D gene, V gene. The D gene is left open where the match is weak. The listing skips clone size in some rows; elsewhere it reads once, few, many or a size class.

CDR3 DNA: TGTGCCAGCAGCAAGACTCCTCGGGAGACCCAGTACTTC
CDR3 protein: CASSKTPRETQYF
J gene: TRBJ2-5
clone size: -
D gene: -
V gene: TRBV3-1

CDR3 DNA: TGTGCCAGCAGGGCCGGAGGTGGCTACACCTTC
CDR3 protein: CASRAGGGYTF
J gene: TRBJ1-2
clone size: -
D gene: -
V gene: TRBV12-3/TRBV12-4

CDR3 DNA: TGCGCCAGCAGCTTGCGAGGGGATACCTCCATGGGGCAGTTCTTC
CDR3 protein: CASSLRGDTSMGQFF
J gene: TRBJ2-1
clone size: -
D gene: -
V gene: TRBV5-1

CDR3 DNA: TGTGCCAGCAGCTTAACGGGTAGCTCTGGGGCCAACGTCCTGACTTTC
CDR3 protein: CASSLTGSSGANVLTF
J gene: TRBJ2-6
clone size: few
D gene: -
V gene: TRBV7-3

CDR3 DNA: TGTGCCAGCAGCCAAGGACAGGTTCATCAGCCCCAGCATTTT
CDR3 protein: CASSQGQVHQPQHF
J gene: TRBJ1-5
clone size: few
D gene: TRBD1
V gene: TRBV6-6

CDR3 DNA: TGCAGTGCTAGAGTAGCGGGGGTGAGGACCGGGGAGCTGTTTTTT
CDR3 protein: CSARVAGVRTGELFF
J gene: TRBJ2-2
clone size: -
D gene: TRBD2
V gene: TRBV20-1

CDR3 DNA: TGTGCCAGCAGCAGAATTAGCGGGGGAATCGGGGCTGAGCAGTTCTTC
CDR3 protein: CASSRISGGIGAEQFF
J gene: TRBJ2-1
clone size: -
D gene: TRBD2
V gene: TRBV7-8

CDR3 DNA: TGTGCCACCAGTGATCCCCTGATCACAGATACGCAGTATTTT
CDR3 protein: CATSDPLITDTQYF
J gene: TRBJ2-3
clone size: -
D gene: -
V gene: TRBV24-1

CDR3 DNA: TGTGCCAGCAGCTTAGATTACAGTCAGCCCCAGCATTTT
CDR3 protein: CASSLDYSQPQHF
J gene: TRBJ1-5
clone size: -
D gene: -
V gene: TRBV11-2

CDR3 DNA: TGCAGTGCTAGAGCAACACGCAGCCCCACTTATGGCTACACCTTC
CDR3 protein: CSARATRSPTYGYTF
J gene: TRBJ1-2
clone size: -
D gene: -
V gene: TRBV20-1

CDR3 DNA: TGTGCCAGCAGACTAGGACTAGTGACAGATACGCAGTATTTT
CDR3 protein: CASRLGLVTDTQYF
J gene: TRBJ2-3
clone size: -
D gene: TRBD2
V gene: TRBV7-8

CDR3 DNA: TGTGCCAGCAGCAAAGACCCTCGGCTCCAAGAGACCCAGTACTTC
CDR3 protein: CASSKDPRLQETQYF
J gene: TRBJ2-5
clone size: -
D gene: -
V gene: TRBV3-1

CDR3 DNA: TGTGCCAGCAGCTTAGGGGCGGCGGGGGCGGCAGATACGCAGTATTTT
CDR3 protein: CASSLGAAGAADTQYF
J gene: TRBJ2-3
clone size: few
D gene: -
V gene: TRBV7-2

CDR3 DNA: TGTGCCAGCAGCTCGGGACAGGGACCGGACACAGATACGCAGTATTTT
CDR3 protein: CASSSGQGPDTDTQYF
J gene: TRBJ2-3
clone size: -
D gene: TRBD1
V gene: TRBV5-4

CDR3 DNA: TGTGCCAGCAGCTCACAGGGGCGGCAGACCCAGTACTTC
CDR3 protein: CASSSQGRQTQYF
J gene: TRBJ2-5
clone size: -
D gene: TRBD1
V gene: TRBV7-2

CDR3 DNA: TGTGCCAGCAGCGTTCAGCTAGCGGGGGGCTACAATGAGCAGTTCTTC
CDR3 protein: CASSVQLAGGYNEQFF
J gene: TRBJ2-1
clone size: -
D gene: TRBD2
V gene: TRBV9

CDR3 DNA: TGTGCCAGCTCAGCGTCCGGAGATCAGCCCCAGCATTTT
CDR3 protein: CASSASGDQPQHF
J gene: TRBJ1-5
clone size: -
D gene: -
V gene: TRBV18

CDR3 DNA: TGCAGCGCCCAGGGACAGTATAATTCACCCCTCCACTTT
CDR3 protein: CSAQGQYNSPLHF
J gene: TRBJ1-6
clone size: -
D gene: TRBD1
V gene: TRBV29-1

CDR3 DNA: TGTGCCTGGACCCGAATCACCGCCAACTATGGCTACACCTTC
CDR3 protein: CAWTRITANYGYTF
J gene: TRBJ1-2
clone size: few
D gene: -
V gene: TRBV30

CDR3 DNA: TGTGCCATCAGTGAGTGGGATACCCCTCAGCAGTATTTT
CDR3 protein: CAISEWDTPQQYF
J gene: TRBJ2-3
clone size: -
D gene: -
V gene: TRBV10-3

CDR3 DNA: TGTGCCAGCAGCCAAGAAACGGGGACCAAGGGGACCCAGTACTTC
CDR3 protein: CASSQETGTKGTQYF
J gene: TRBJ2-5
clone size: -
D gene: -
V gene: TRBV4-2

CDR3 DNA: TGTGCCAGCAGCCTGAACAGGGTTGGAGGAAACACCATATATTTT
CDR3 protein: CASSLNRVGGNTIYF
J gene: TRBJ1-3
clone size: few
D gene: -
V gene: TRBV7-8

CDR3 DNA: TGTGCCAGCAGTGCGGACGGAAGCACAGATACGCAGTATTTT
CDR3 protein: CASSADGSTDTQYF
J gene: TRBJ2-3
clone size: few
D gene: -
V gene: TRBV6-2/TRBV6-3

CDR3 DNA: TGTGCCAGCAGTTTAGGGATCCTTGCGTCCGAGCAGTTCTTC
CDR3 protein: CASSLGILASEQFF
J gene: TRBJ2-1
clone size: few
D gene: -
V gene: TRBV12-3/TRBV12-4

CDR3 DNA: TGCGCCAGCAGCCAAGACAGAGGCACTGAAGCTTTCTTT
CDR3 protein: CASSQDRGTEAFF
J gene: TRBJ1-1
clone size: many
D gene: -
V gene: TRBV4-3

CDR3 DNA: TGCAGTGCTAGATGGGTATTTGGAAACACCATATATTTT
CDR3 protein: CSARWVFGNTIYF
J gene: TRBJ1-3
clone size: -
D gene: -
V gene: TRBV20-1

CDR3 DNA: TGTGCCAGCAGCCAAAGTTCGGGACATTGGGCTTTCTTT
CDR3 protein: CASSQSSGHWAFF
J gene: TRBJ1-1
clone size: few
D gene: -
V gene: TRBV3-1

CDR3 DNA: TGTGCCAGCAGCAGGGACACCCTCTACGAGCAGTACTTC
CDR3 protein: CASSRDTLYEQYF
J gene: TRBJ2-7
clone size: -
D gene: -
V gene: TRBV6-5

CDR3 DNA: TGTGCCAGCAGCTTGGAAGTAGCGGGGGGGCGCGAGACCCAGTACTTC
CDR3 protein: CASSLEVAGGRETQYF
J gene: TRBJ2-5
clone size: many
D gene: TRBD2
V gene: TRBV5-5

CDR3 DNA: TGTGCCAGCAGGGTAACAGGGAGTGAGCAGTTCTTC
CDR3 protein: CASRVTGSEQFF
J gene: TRBJ2-1
clone size: -
D gene: -
V gene: TRBV2

CDR3 DNA: TGTGCCAGCAGTCCGGGACCGTATAATTCACCCCTCCACTTT
CDR3 protein: CASSPGPYNSPLHF
J gene: TRBJ1-6
clone size: many
D gene: -
V gene: TRBV12-3/TRBV12-4

CDR3 DNA: TGTGCCAGCAGCTTTTTGGGACCCCGAATTGGGTACACCTTC
CDR3 protein: CASSFLGPRIGYTF
J gene: TRBJ1-2
clone size: few
D gene: -
V gene: TRBV7-2

CDR3 DNA: TGTGCCAGCAGCTTAGGAGTCTCCGGGACAGGGGTAGATACGCAGTATTTT
CDR3 protein: CASSLGVSGTGVDTQYF
J gene: TRBJ2-3
clone size: -
D gene: TRBD1
V gene: TRBV7-3

CDR3 DNA: TGCGCCAGCAGCCAACGCCCAGATACGCAGTATTTT
CDR3 protein: CASSQRPDTQYF
J gene: TRBJ2-3
clone size: few
D gene: -
V gene: TRBV4-1

CDR3 DNA: TGTGCCAGCAGCTCGGGTGGCTACACCTTC
CDR3 protein: CASSSGGYTF
J gene: TRBJ1-2
clone size: many
D gene: -
V gene: TRBV4-2

CDR3 DNA: TGTGCCAGCAGTTCTCGGGGGGGCGTTAGTGAGCAGTTCTTC
CDR3 protein: CASSSRGGVSEQFF
J gene: TRBJ2-1
clone size: few
D gene: TRBD2
V gene: TRBV12-3/TRBV12-4

CDR3 DNA: TGTGCCAGCAGTTATACCGACAGGGCTGAAGCTTTCTTT
CDR3 protein: CASSYTDRAEAFF
J gene: TRBJ1-1
clone size: -
D gene: TRBD1
V gene: TRBV6-5

CDR3 DNA: TGTGCCAGAAGTATGGGACTAGCGGTAACCTACGAGCAGTACTTC
CDR3 protein: CARSMGLAVTYEQYF
J gene: TRBJ2-7
clone size: -
D gene: TRBD2
V gene: TRBV12-3/TRBV12-4

CDR3 DNA: TGTGCCAGCAGTTACGTTAAAGGACAGGGGGAAGAGACCCAGTACTTC
CDR3 protein: CASSYVKGQGEETQYF
J gene: TRBJ2-5
clone size: -
D gene: TRBD1
V gene: TRBV6-5

CDR3 DNA: TGCAGTGCTAGAAAGACAGGGGGCCCGACCTCTTACACTGAAGCTTTCTTT
CDR3 protein: CSARKTGGPTSYTEAFF
J gene: TRBJ1-1
clone size: -
D gene: TRBD1
V gene: TRBV20-1

CDR3 DNA: TGTGCCAGCAGCTTAATGAGGGGCGGGGAGCTGTTTTTT
CDR3 protein: CASSLMRGGELFF
J gene: TRBJ2-2
clone size: few
D gene: -
V gene: TRBV7-3